The clone carrying this T cell receptor beta chain was counted only a few times. Germline trimming cut 7 bases from V and 4 bases from J; bases unmatched to any gene: 5. Germline V lookup: CDR1 MGHRA, CDR2 YSYEKL. The CDR3 is 15 residues long. This specimen belongs to a study of T cell repertoires in cytomegalovirus infection. MiXCR, applied by TCRdb to the reads, yields one record per CDR3 protein. Of some 150,000 distinct CDR3 sequences listed, around 24% are singletons. The TCR sequence derives from a human donor in good health (CMV status not recorded). Some clones in this sample may be carry-over from other donors' samples. The chain joins TRBV4-1 to TRBJ2-1, with 12 bases lining up with TRBD2. Sequenced: PBMCs. CDR3 region: CASTPGLAGYNEQFF. In DNA, the CDR3 is TGCGCCAGCACCCCGGGACTAGCGGGTTACAATGAGCAGTTCTTC.